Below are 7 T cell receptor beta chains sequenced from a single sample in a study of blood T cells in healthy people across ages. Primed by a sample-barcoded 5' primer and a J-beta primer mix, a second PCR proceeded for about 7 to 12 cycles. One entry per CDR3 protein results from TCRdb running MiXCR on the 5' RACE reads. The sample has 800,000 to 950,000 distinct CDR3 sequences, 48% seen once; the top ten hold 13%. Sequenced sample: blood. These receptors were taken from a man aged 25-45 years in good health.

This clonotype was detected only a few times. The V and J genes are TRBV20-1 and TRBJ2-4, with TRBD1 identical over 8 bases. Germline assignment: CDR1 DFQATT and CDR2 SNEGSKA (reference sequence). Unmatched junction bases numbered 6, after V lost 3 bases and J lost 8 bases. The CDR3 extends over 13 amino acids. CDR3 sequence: CSASLDRDYIQYF. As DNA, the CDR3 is TGCAGTGCTAGTCTGGACAGGGACTACATTCAGTACTTC.

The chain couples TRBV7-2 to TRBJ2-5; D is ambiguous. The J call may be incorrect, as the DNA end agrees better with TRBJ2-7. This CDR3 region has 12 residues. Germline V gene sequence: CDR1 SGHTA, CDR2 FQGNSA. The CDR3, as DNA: TGTGCCAGCAGCTTCACAGACTACGAGCAGTACTTC. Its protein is CASSFTDYEQYF.

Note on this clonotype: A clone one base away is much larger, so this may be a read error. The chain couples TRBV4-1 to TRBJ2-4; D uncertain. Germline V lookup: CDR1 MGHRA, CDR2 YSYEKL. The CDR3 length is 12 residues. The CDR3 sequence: CASSAEGNVQYF. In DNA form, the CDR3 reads TGCGCCAGCAGCGCCGAAGGAAACGTTCAGTACTTC.

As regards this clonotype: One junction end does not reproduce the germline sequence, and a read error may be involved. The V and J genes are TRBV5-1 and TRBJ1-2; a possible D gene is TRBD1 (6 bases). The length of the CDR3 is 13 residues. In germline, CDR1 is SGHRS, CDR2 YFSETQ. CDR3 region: CASGLGGDYGYTF. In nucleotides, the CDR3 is TGCGCCAGCGGCTTGGGGGGCGACTATGGCTACACCTTC.

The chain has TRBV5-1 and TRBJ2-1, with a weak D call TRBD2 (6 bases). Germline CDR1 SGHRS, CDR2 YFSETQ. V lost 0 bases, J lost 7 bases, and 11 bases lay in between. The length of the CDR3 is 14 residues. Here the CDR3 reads CASSLDAGTNEQFF. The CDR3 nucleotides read TGCGCCAGCAGCTTGGATGCGGGGACTAATGAGCAGTTCTTC.

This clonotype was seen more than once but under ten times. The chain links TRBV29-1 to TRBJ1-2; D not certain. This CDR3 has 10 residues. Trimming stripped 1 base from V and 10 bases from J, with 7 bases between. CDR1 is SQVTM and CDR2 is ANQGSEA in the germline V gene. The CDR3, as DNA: TGCAGCGTTGAAGGAACCGACTACACCTTC. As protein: CSVEGTDYTF.

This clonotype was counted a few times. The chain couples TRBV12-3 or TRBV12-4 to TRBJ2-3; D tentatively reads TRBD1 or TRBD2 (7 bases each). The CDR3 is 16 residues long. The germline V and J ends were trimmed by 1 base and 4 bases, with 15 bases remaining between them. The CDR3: CASSLGGGGLADTQYF. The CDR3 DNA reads TGTGCCAGCAGTTTAGGAGGGGGCGGACTAGCAGATACGCAGTATTTT.